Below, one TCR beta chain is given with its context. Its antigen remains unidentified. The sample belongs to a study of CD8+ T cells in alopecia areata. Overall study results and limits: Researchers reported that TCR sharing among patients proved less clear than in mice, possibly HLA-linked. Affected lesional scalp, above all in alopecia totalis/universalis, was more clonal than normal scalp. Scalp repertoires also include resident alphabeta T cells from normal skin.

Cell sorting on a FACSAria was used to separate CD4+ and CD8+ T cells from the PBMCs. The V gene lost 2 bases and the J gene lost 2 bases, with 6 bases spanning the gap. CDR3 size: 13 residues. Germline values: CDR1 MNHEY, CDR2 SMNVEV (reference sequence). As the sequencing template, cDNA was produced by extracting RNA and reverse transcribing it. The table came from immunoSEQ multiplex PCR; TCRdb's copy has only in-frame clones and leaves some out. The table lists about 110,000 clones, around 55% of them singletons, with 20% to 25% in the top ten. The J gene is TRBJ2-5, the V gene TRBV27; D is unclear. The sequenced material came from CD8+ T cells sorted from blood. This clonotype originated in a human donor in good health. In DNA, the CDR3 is TGTGCCAGCAGTTTAATTGGACAAGAGACCCAGTACTTC. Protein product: CASSLIGQETQYF.